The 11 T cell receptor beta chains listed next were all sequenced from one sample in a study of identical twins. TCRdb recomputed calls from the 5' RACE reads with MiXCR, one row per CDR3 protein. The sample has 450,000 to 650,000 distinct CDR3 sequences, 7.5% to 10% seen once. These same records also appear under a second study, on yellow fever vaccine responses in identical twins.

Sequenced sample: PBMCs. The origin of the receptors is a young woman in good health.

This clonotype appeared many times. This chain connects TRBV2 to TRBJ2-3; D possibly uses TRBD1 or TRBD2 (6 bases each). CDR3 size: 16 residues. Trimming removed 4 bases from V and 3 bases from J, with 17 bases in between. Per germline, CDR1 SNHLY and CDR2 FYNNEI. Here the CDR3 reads CASSVGRDKKTDTQYF. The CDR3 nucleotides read TGTGCCAGCAGTGTCGGGCGGGACAAGAAGACAGATACGCAGTATTTT.

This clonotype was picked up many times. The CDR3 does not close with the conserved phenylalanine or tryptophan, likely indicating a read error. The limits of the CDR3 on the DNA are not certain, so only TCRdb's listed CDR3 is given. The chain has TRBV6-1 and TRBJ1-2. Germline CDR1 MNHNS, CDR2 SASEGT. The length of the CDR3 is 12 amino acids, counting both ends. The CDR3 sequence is CASSEARGSKSL.

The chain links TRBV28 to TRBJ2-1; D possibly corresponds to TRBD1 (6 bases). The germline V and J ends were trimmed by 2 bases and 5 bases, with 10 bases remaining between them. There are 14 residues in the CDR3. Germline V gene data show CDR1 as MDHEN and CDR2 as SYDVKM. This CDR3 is CASSLQGFDNEQFF. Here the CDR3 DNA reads TGTGCCAGCAGTTTACAGGGGTTTGACAATGAGCAGTTCTTC.

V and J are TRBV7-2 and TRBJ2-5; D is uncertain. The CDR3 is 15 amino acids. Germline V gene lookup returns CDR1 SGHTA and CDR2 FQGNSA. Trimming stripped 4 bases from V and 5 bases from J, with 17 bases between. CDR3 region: CASSSLGPQLETQYF. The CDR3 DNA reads TGTGCCAGCAGCTCCTTAGGACCCCAGCTGGAGACCCAGTACTTC.

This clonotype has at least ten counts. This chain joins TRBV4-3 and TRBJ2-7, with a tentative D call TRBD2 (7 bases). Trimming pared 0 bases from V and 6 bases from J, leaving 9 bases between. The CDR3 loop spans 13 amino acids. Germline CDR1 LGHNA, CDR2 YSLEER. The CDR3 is CASSQEGGLEQYF. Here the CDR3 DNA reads TGCGCCAGCAGCCAAGAGGGGGGGCTCGAGCAGTACTTC.

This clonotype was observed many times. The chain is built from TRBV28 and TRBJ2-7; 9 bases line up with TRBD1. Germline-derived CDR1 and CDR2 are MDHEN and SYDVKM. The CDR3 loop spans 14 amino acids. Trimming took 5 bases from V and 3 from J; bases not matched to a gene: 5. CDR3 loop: CASSTGQGIYEQYF. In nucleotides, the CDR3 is TGTGCCAGCAGTACGGGACAGGGAATCTACGAGCAGTACTTC.

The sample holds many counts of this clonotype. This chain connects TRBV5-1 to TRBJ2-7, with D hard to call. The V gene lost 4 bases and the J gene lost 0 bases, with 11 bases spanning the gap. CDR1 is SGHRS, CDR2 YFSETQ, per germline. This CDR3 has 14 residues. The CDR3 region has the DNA TGCGCCAGCAGCCGTACAGCCAGCTCCTACGAGCAGTACTTC. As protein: CASSRTASSYEQYF. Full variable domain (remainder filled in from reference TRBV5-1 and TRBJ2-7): KAGVTQTPRYLIKTRGQQVTLSCSPISGHRSVSWYQQTPGQGLQFLFEYFSETQRNKGNFPGRFSGRQFSNSRSEMNVSTLELGDSALYLCASSRTASSYEQYFGPGTRLTVT.

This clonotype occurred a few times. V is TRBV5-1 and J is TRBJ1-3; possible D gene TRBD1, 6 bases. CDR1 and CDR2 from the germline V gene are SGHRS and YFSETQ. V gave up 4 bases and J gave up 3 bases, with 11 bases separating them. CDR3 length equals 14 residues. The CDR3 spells CASSETGVGNTIYF. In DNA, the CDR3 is TGCGCCAGCAGCGAGACAGGTGTTGGAAACACCATATATTTT. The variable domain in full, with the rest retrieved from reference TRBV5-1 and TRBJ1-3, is KAGVTQTPRYLIKTRGQQVTLSCSPISGHRSVSWYQQTPGQGLQFLFEYFSETQRNKGNFPGRFSGRQFSNSRSEMNVSTLELGDSALYLCASSETGVGNTIYFGEGSWLTVV.

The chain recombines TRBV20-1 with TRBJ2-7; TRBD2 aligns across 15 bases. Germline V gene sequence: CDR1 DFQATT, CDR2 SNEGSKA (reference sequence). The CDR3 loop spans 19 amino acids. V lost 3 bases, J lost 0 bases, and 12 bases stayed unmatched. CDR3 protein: CSASPYSGTSGGHSYEQYF. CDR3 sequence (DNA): TGCAGTGCTAGCCCATACTCCGGGACTAGCGGGGGGCACTCCTACGAGCAGTACTTC.

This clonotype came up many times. The CDR3 nucleotides read TGTGCCAGCAGTTGGCTACAAAGCTCCTACAATGAGCAGTTCTTC. Translating it yields CASSWLQSSYNEQFF. This chain links TRBV6-2 or TRBV6-3 with TRBJ2-1; D call uncertain. V lost 4 bases and J lost 0, with 10 bases in between. Looked up from germline, CDR1 is MNHEY and CDR2 is SVGEGT. The CDR3 contains 15 residues.

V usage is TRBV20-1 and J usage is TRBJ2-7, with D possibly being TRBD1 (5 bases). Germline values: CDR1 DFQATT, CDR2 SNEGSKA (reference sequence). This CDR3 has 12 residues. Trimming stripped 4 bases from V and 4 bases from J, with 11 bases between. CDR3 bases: TGCAGTGCTATCCAGGGTCAGTACGAGCAGTACTTC. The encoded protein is CSAIQGQYEQYF.